What follows are 16 T cell receptor beta chains derived from one specimen sequenced in a study of T cell clones after liver transplantation. TCRdb's copy holds only in-frame clones and misses some; the assay was immunoSEQ multiplex PCR. The profile covers tens of thousands of clones, with around 80% appearing a single time and about 0.79% taken by the ten largest. The specimen comprised CD4+ T cells from blood, sampled 12 months after liver transplant. The source is a human patient who received a liver transplant. Part of the T cells may come from the graft donor.

V usage is TRBV2 and J usage is TRBJ2-3, with D tentatively TRBD1 or TRBD2 (5 bases each). CDR1 and CDR2 from the germline V gene are SNHLY and FYNNEI. The ends were cut back, 8 bases at V and 0 bases at J, with 12 bases in the middle. There are 14 residues in the CDR3. CDR3 nucleotides: TGTGCCAGCGGGGCGGGCCTAAGCACAGATACGCAGTATTTT. Translating it yields CASGAGLSTDTQYF.

The chain employs TRBV7-5 and TRBJ1-4; the table's D call, TRBD1, was not checked against the DNA. TRBV7-5 is assigned pseudogene status. The CDR3 is 19 amino acids. CDR3 nucleotides: TGTGTCAGAAGCTTAGAAAGCATCTTTTGGACAGGGGAAGATGAAAAACTGTTTTTT. The encoded protein is CVRSLESIFWTGEDEKLFF.

The chain employs TRBV19 and TRBJ1-1; no firm D call. The CDR3 contains 13 residues. Deletions cut 6 bases from V and 0 bases from J, with 8 bases between. In germline, CDR1 is LNHDA, CDR2 SQIVND (reference sequence). The CDR3 coding sequence is TGTGCCAGTAGACTTTCCCTGAACACTGAAGCTTTCTTT. Translating it yields CASRLSLNTEAFF.

V and J are TRBV9 and TRBJ1-3; tentatively, D is TRBD1 (6 bases). Germline V gene lookup returns CDR1 SGDLS and CDR2 YYNGEE. V lost 2 bases to trimming and J lost 0 bases, with 21 bases between them. CDR3 size: 19 residues. The CDR3 coding sequence is TGTGCCAGCAGCGTGGATTCCGGGACACCATCCTACTCTGGAAACACCATATATTTT. Protein product: CASSVDSGTPSYSGNTIYF.

This chain connects TRBV6-6 to TRBJ2-7, with D maybe TRBD2 (5 bases). The length of the CDR3 is 16 residues. Trimming took 0 bases from V and 6 from J, leaving 18 bases between them. CDR1 is MNHNY, CDR2 SVGAGI, per germline (reference sequence). CDR3 coding DNA: TGTGCCAGCAGTTACTCCCAAGGGAGTGCCCTACTCGAGCAGTACTTC. This codes for CASSYSQGSALLEQYF.

The chain employs TRBV5-4 and TRBJ2-7; 11 bases match TRBD2. The CDR3 runs 14 residues. Germline CDR1 and CDR2: SGHNT and YYREEE (reference sequence). Unmatched junction bases numbered 1, after V lost 0 bases and J lost 5 bases. The CDR3 DNA follows: TGTGCCAGCAGCTTGGCACTAGCGGGAGACGAGCAGTACTTC. Its translation: CASSLALAGDEQYF.

The table lists this clone with a count of one. J is TRBJ1-1 and V is TRBV29-1; possibly TRBD1 for D (5 bases). The ends were cut back, 7 bases at V and 3 bases at J, with 15 bases in the middle. From germline, CDR1 is SQVTM and CDR2 ANQGSEA. The length of the CDR3 is 13 residues. The CDR3 is CSARRRDDTEAFF. Written as DNA, the CDR3 is TGCAGCGCTCGACGCAGGGACGACACTGAAGCTTTCTTT. Full variable domain (missing parts from reference TRBV29-1 and TRBJ1-1): SAVISQKPSRDICQRGTSLTIQCQVDSQVTMMFWYRQQPGQSLTLIATANQGSEATYESGFVIDKFPISRPNLTFSTLTVSNMSPEDSSIYLCSARRRDDTEAFFGQGTRLTVV.

This clone showed up just a few times. The V gene is TRBV10-1, the J gene TRBJ2-2; D is unclear. The germline V gene encodes CDR1 WNHNN and CDR2 SYGVQD (reference sequence). The CDR3 is 13 amino acids. Trimming cost V 5 bases and J 6 bases, with 10 bases left between them. CDR3 residues: CASSFGNPGELFF. For the CDR3, the DNA is TGCGCCAGCAGTTTTGGCAACCCCGGGGAGCTGTTTTTT.

The chain uses TRBV4-1 and TRBJ2-1; D remains unclear. V lost 4 bases to trimming and J lost 10 bases, with 17 bases between them. Germline CDR1 MGHRA, CDR2 YSYEKL. The CDR3 totals 14 residues. The CDR3 is CASSRDHWTSEQFF. CDR3 sequence (DNA): TGCGCCAGCAGCCGAGACCACTGGACCTCAGAGCAGTTCTTC.

V gene TRBV5-1 combines with J gene TRBJ1-2; the D gene is possibly TRBD1 (6 bases). Germline V gives CDR1 SGHRS, CDR2 YFSETQ. CDR3 length equals 14 residues. The V and J ends lost 0 bases and 7 bases respectively, with 13 bases between them. CDR3 sequence (DNA): TGCGCCAGCAGCTTGGAGGACAGCCGCTCTGGCTACACCTTC. Its protein product is CASSLEDSRSGYTF.

This clone was counted between two and nine times. The same CDR3 can be traced to other DNA sequences in this sample. The genes are TRBV6-5 and TRBJ2-2; D remains unclear. Germline V gives CDR1 MNHEY, CDR2 SVGAGI. Trimming cost V 6 bases and J 4 bases, with 12 bases left between them. The CDR3 loop spans 14 amino acids. CDR3 loop: CASRGLGGTGELFF. The CDR3, as DNA: TGTGCCAGCAGGGGCCTGGGCGGCACCGGGGAGCTGTTTTTT.

This chain joins TRBV11-2 and TRBJ2-1; D unclear. The CDR3 is 15 amino acids. Trimming shortened V by 0 bases and J by 2 bases, and 8 bases separated the two germline ends. The germline CDR1 and CDR2 sequences are SGHAT and FQNNGV. CDR3 coding DNA: TGTGCCAGCAGCTTAGAGGGTACAACCTACAATGAGCAGTTCTTC. Translation: CASSLEGTTYNEQFF.

DNA for the CDR3: TGTGCCAGCAGCTCCGGGGGGTACTCTGGAAACACCATATATTTT. The encoded protein is CASSSGGYSGNTIYF. This chain connects TRBV28 to TRBJ1-3; D might be TRBD1 (5 bases). The V end lost 6 bases, the J end lost 0 bases, and 12 bases lay between the germline ends. This CDR3 spans 15 amino acids. CDR1 is MDHEN, CDR2 SYDVKM, per germline. Full variable domain (missing parts from reference TRBV28 and TRBJ1-3): DVKVTQSSRYLVKRTGEKVFLECVQDMDHENMFWYRQDPGLGLRLIYFSYDVKMKEKGDIPEGYSVSREKKERFSLILESASTNQTSMYLCASSSGGYSGNTIYFGEGSWLTVV.

The chain links TRBV5-1 to TRBJ2-5; D is uncertain. In germline, CDR1 is SGHRS, CDR2 YFSETQ. V was clipped by 4 bases and J by 2 bases, with 3 bases between them. This CDR3 region has 11 residues. The CDR3 region has the DNA TGCGCCAGCAGCCGTCAAGAGACCCAGTACTTC. Its translation is CASSRQETQYF.

V is TRBV5-1 and J is TRBJ1-1; tentatively, D is TRBD1 (6 bases). Trimming took 2 bases from V and 1 from J, leaving 9 bases between them. This CDR3 spans 14 amino acids. Germline lookup yields CDR1 SGHRS and CDR2 YFSETQ. The CDR3 loop reads CASSFPGQNTEAFF. The CDR3 DNA follows: TGCGCCAGCAGCTTCCCGGGACAGAACACTGAAGCTTTCTTT.

This clone was recorded only once. This chain joins TRBV15 and TRBJ1-2; TRBD1 agrees at 9 bases. The CDR3 contains 13 residues. Per germline, CDR1 LNHNV and CDR2 YYDKDF (reference sequence). V dropped 3 bases and J dropped 4; count of bases not matched to a gene: 0. The chain's CDR3 is CATSRGQGYGYTF. CDR3 sequence (DNA): TGTGCCACCAGCAGGGGACAGGGCTATGGCTACACCTTC.